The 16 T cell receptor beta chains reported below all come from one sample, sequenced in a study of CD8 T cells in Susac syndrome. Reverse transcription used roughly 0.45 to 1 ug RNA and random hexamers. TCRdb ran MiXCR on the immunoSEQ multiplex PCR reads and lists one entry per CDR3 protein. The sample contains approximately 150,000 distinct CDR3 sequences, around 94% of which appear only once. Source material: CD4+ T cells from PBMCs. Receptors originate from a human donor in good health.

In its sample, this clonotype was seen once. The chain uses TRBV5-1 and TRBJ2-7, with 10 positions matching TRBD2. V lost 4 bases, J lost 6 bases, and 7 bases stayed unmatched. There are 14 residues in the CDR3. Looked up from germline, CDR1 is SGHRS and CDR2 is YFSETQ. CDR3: CASSLLAGEFEQYF. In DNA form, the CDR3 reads TGCGCCAGCAGCCTGCTAGCGGGAGAGTTCGAGCAGTACTTC.

The chain's CDR3 is CASSGNGLAANTGELFF. CDR3 bases: TGTGCCAGCAGCGGAAACGGACTAGCGGCTAACACCGGGGAGCTGTTTTTT. V gene TRBV9 combines with J gene TRBJ2-2; 10 bases agree with TRBD2. Germline assignment: CDR1 SGDLS and CDR2 YYNGEE. The CDR3 extends over 17 amino acids. Unmatched junction bases numbered 7, after V lost 3 bases and J lost 2 bases.

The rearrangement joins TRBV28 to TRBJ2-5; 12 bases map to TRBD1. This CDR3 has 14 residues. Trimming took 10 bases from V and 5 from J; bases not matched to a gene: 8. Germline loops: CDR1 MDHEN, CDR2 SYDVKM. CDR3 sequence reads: CATRDRGLRETQYF. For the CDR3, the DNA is TGTGCCACCAGGGACAGGGGGCTTCGGGAGACCCAGTACTTC.

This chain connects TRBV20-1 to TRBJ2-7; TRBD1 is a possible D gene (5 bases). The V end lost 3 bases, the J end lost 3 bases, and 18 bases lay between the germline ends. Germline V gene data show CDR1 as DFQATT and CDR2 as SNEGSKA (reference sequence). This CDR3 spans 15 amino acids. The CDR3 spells CSARDLIGADYEQYF. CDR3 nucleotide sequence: TGCAGTGCTAGGGACCTGATAGGGGCGGACTACGAGCAGTACTTC.

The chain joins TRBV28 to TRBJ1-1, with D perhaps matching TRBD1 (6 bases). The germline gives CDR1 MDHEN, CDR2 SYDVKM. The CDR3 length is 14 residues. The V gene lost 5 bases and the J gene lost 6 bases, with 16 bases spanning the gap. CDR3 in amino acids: CASSTYPGGSEAFF. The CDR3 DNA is TGTGCCAGCAGTACCTACCCGGGGGGCTCTGAAGCTTTCTTT.

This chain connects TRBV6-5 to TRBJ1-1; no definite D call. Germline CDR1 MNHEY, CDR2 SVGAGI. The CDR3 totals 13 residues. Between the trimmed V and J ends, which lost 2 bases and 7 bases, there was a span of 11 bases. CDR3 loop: CASSYGSTNEAFF. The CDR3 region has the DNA TGTGCCAGCAGTTACGGGAGCACAAATGAAGCTTTCTTT.

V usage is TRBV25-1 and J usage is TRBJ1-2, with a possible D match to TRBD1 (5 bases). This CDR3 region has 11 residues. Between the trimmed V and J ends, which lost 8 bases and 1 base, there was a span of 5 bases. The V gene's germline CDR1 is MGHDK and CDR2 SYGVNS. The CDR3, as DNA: TGTGCCAGCGACAGTAACTATGGCTACACCTTC. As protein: CASDSNYGYTF.

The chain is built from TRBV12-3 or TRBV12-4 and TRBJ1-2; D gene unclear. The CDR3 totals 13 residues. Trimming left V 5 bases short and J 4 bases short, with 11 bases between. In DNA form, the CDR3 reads TGTGCCAGCAGTATACAGCCCAGCTATGGCTACACCTTC. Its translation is CASSIQPSYGYTF.

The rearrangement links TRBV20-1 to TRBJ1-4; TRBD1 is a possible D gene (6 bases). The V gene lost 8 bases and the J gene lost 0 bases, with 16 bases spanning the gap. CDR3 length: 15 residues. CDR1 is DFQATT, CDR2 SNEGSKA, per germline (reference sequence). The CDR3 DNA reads TGCAGTCCGAGCGGGGGCCTTGCAACTAATGAAAAACTGTTTTTT. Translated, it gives CSPSGGLATNEKLFF.

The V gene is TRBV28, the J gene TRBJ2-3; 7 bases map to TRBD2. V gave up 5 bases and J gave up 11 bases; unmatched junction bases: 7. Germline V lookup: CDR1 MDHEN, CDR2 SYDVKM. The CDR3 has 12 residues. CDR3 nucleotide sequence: TGTGCCAGCAGTCCGCCAGGGAGGGGGCAGTATTTT. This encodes CASSPPGRGQYF. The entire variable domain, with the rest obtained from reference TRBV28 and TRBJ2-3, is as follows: DVKVTQSSRYLVKRTGEKVFLECVQDMDHENMFWYRQDPGLGLRLIYFSYDVKMKEKGDIPEGYSVSREKKERFSLILESASTNQTSMYLCASSPPGRGQYFGPGTRLTVL.

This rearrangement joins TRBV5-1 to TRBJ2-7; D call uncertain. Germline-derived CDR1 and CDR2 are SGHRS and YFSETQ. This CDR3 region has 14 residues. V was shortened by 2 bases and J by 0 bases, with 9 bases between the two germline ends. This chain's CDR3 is CASSLEDGSYEQYF. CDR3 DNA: TGCGCCAGCAGCTTAGAGGACGGCTCCTACGAGCAGTACTTC. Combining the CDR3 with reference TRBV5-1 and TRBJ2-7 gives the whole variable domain KAGVTQTPRYLIKTRGQQVTLSCSPISGHRSVSWYQQTPGQGLQFLFEYFSETQRNKGNFPGRFSGRQFSNSRSEMNVSTLELGDSALYLCASSLEDGSYEQYFGPGTRLTVT.

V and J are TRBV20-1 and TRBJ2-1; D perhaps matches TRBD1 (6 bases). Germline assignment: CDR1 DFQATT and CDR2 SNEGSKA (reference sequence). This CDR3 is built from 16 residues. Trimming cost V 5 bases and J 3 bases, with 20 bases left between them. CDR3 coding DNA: TGCAGTGCTGAGAAGCCTCGGACAGCCATCTACAATGAGCAGTTCTTC. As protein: CSAEKPRTAIYNEQFF.

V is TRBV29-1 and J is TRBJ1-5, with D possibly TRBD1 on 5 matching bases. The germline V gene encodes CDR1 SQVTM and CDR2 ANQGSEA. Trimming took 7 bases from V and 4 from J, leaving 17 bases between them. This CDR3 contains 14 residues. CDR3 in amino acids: CSASPGGGNQPQHF. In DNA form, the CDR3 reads TGCAGCGCCAGCCCCGGGGGGGGAAATCAGCCCCAGCATTTT.

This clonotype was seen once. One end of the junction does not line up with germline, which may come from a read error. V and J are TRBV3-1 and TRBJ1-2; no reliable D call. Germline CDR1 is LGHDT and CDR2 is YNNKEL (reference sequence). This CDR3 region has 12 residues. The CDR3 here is CASSHSDYVYTF. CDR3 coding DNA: TGTGCCAGCAGCCACAGCGACTATGTCTACACCTTC.

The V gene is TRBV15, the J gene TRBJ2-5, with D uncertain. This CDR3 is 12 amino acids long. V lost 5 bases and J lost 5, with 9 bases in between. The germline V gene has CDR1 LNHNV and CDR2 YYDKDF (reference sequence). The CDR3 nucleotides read TGTGCCACCAGCGCGACGGAGGAGACCCAGTACTTC. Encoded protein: CATSATEETQYF.

The CDR3 DNA is TGCGCCAGCAGCTTGGCCGGGGGGCGCGGCACTGAAGCTTTCTTT. Protein product: CASSLAGGRGTEAFF. The rearrangement links TRBV5-1 to TRBJ1-1; possible D gene TRBD1, 6 bases. The germline V gene has CDR1 SGHRS and CDR2 YFSETQ. CDR3 length: 15 amino acids. The ends were cut back, 0 bases at V and 4 bases at J, with 13 bases in the middle.